The entry below describes one TCR beta chain. Its specificity is not known. This record comes from a study of T cell repertoires in cytomegalovirus infection. Study at large: Public TCR beta signatures provided an indication of both CMV infection and a matching HLA type. Broader study findings: The response measured ex vivo was dominated by TCR beta clonotypes (HLA-C-restricted and CMV-specific). Frequencies of public TCR beta families were cumulated, and this identified carriers of CMV plus the relevant HLA.

In TCRdb, the reads were re-called with MiXCR into one record per CDR3 protein. Here the sample spans roughly 720,000 distinct CDR3 sequences, 35% being singletons. CDR3 length: 15 amino acids. Trimming took 5 bases from V and 2 from J, leaving 15 bases between them. Germline values: CDR1 MDHEN, CDR2 SYDVKM. The V call is TRBV28, the J call TRBJ1-2; no clear D gene. The receptor comes from a human donor in good health (CMV status not recorded). Some clones in this sample may be carry-over from other donors' samples. Sequencing was done on a sample of PBMCs. The DNA for the CDR3 is TGTGCCAGCAGTGTCGGCTATCTCTCCAACTATGGCTACACCTTC. Translated: CASSVGYLSNYGYTF.